Shown below are 26 T cell receptor beta chains from a single sample sequenced in a study of blood T cell repertoires in COVID-19. The repertoire was sequenced with immunoSEQ multiplex PCR; TCRdb's copy has only in-frame clones and lacks some. The sample shows roughly 120,000 clones, less than 75% of them seen only once. Sequencing was done on a sample of peripheral blood. The receptors were sampled from a human donor with acute or convalescent COVID-19. The donor label of this sample is uncertain.

In this sample, this clone turned up many times. The chain carries TRBV14 and TRBJ2-1; 9 bases fit TRBD2. This CDR3 comprises 15 residues. Looked up from germline, CDR1 is SGHDN and CDR2 is FVKESK. V shed 6 bases and J 2 bases; nucleotides not matched to a gene: 5. In DNA form, the CDR3 reads TGTGCCAGCAGTCTAAGCGGGGGGCCCTACAATGAGCAGTTCTTC. Translating gives CASSLSGGPYNEQFF.

This clone has just a few counts. The chain employs TRBV7-8 and TRBJ1-3; D uncertain. Germline lookup yields CDR1 SGHVS and CDR2 FQNEAQ. Trimming took 4 bases from V and 0 from J, leaving 7 bases between them. CDR3 size: 14 residues. CDR3 sequence: CASSSPGSGNTIYF. CDR3 sequence (DNA): TGTGCCAGCAGCTCCCCCGGCTCTGGAAACACCATATATTTT.

The chain links TRBV28 to TRBJ1-2, with 7 bases fitting TRBD1. CDR1 is MDHEN and CDR2 is SYDVKM in the germline V gene. Trimming took 2 bases from V and 2 from J; bases not matched to a gene: 5. The length of the CDR3 is 15 residues. CDR3 amino acids: CASSLLDRVNYGYTF. The CDR3 nucleotides read TGTGCCAGCAGTTTACTCGACAGGGTGAACTATGGCTACACCTTC.

The chain uses TRBV28 and TRBJ2-7, with D possibly TRBD1 on 6 matching bases. The CDR3 totals 13 residues. Germline loops: CDR1 MDHEN, CDR2 SYDVKM. V was shortened by 6 bases and J by 4 bases, with 13 bases between the two germline ends. This CDR3 reads CASSLGHTYEQYV. CDR3 coding DNA: TGTGCCAGCAGCTTGGGACATACTTACGAGCAGTACGTC.

This clone was counted a few times. The V gene is TRBV5-1, the J gene TRBJ1-4; D remains ambiguous. CDR1 SGHRS and CDR2 YFSETQ come from the germline V gene. V shed 2 bases and J shed 0 bases, with 14 bases lying between them. CDR3 size: 17 residues. DNA for the CDR3: TGCGCCAGCAGCTTTTCGGGTTCTGGGTCAACTAATGAAAAACTGTTTTTT. Protein: CASSFSGSGSTNEKLFF.

J is TRBJ1-4 and V is TRBV5-8; a weak D match, TRBD1 (6 bases). The CDR3 totals 17 residues. Trimming removed 5 bases at V and 2 bases at J, with 19 bases between. Germline V gives CDR1 SGHTS, CDR2 YDEGEE. CDR3 sequence: CASRQGKIIGTNEKLFF. The CDR3 DNA reads TGTGCCAGCAGGCAGGGGAAGATAATTGGGACTAATGAAAAACTGTTTTTT.

This clone was counted between two and nine times. The chain employs TRBV7-2 and TRBJ2-1; 12 nucleotides line up with TRBD2. The germline CDR1 and CDR2 sequences are SGHTA and FQGNSA. This CDR3 is built from 14 residues. V lost 4 bases, J lost 13 bases, and 8 bases stayed unmatched. The CDR3 nucleotides read TGTGCCAGCAGCTCAACTCTACTAGCGGGGGGTCAGTTCTTC. Protein sequence: CASSSTLLAGGQFF.

The chain carries TRBV6-5 and TRBJ2-7, with 9 bases fitting TRBD2. Germline assignment: CDR1 MNHEY and CDR2 SVGAGI. This CDR3 has 15 amino acids. Trimming at V came to 5 bases and at J to 3 bases, leaving 8 bases not matched to a gene. The CDR3, as DNA: TGTGCCAGCAGTACACTACTAGCGGGCGGCTACGAGCAGTACTTC. Protein sequence: CASSTLLAGGYEQYF.

This chain links TRBV6-5 with TRBJ1-3; D is unresolved. This CDR3 comprises 14 residues. Germline V CDR1 and CDR2: MNHEY, SVGAGI. Deletions cut 2 bases from V and 7 bases from J, with 12 bases between. CDR3 loop: CASSYQRDGNTIYF. CDR3 nucleotides: TGTGCCAGCAGTTACCAGCGAGATGGGAACACCATATATTTT.

In its sample, this clone was seen a few times. The chain recombines TRBV7-9 with TRBJ1-3; D ambiguous. This CDR3 contains 15 residues. The germline V gene has CDR1 SEHNR and CDR2 FQNEAQ (reference sequence). V was cut by 3 bases and J by 0 bases, with 9 bases left in between. The CDR3, as DNA: TGTGCCAGCAGCTTGTCAGGCTCCTCTGGAAACACCATATATTTT. As protein: CASSLSGSSGNTIYF.

CDR3 nucleotides: TGTGCCAGCGCCGGGACAGGGCGGCAGGGGCAGCCCCAGCATTTT. Residues: CASAGTGRQGQPQHF. V is TRBV19 and J is TRBJ1-5, with 9 bases lining up with TRBD1. From germline, CDR1 is LNHDA and CDR2 SQIVND (reference sequence). This CDR3 region has 15 residues. V lost 9 bases, J lost 7 bases, and 13 bases stayed unmatched. Complete variable domain (other parts from reference TRBV19 and TRBJ1-5): DGGITQSPKYLFRKEGQNVTLSCEQNLNHDAMYWYRQDPGQGLRLIYYSQIVNDFQKGDIAEGYSVSREKKESFPLTVTSAQKNPTAFYLCASAGTGRQGQPQHFGDGTRLSIL.

Notes on this clone: Other nucleotide sequences in the sample specify the same CDR3. This chain connects TRBV7-3 to TRBJ2-2; D is unclear. V gave up 3 bases and J gave up 4 bases, with 6 bases separating them. This CDR3 comprises 13 residues. Germline V gives CDR1 SGHTA, CDR2 FQGTGA. CDR3 DNA: TGTGCCAGCAGCTTTAGTTCCACCGGGGAGCTGTTTTTT. Translation gives CASSFSSTGELFF.

This clone was recorded a few times. The gene calls are TRBV5-1 and TRBJ1-2, with TRBD1 matching 9 bases. The V gene's germline CDR1 is SGHRS and CDR2 YFSETQ. Trimming took 4 bases from V and 8 from J; bases not matched to a gene: 18. The CDR3 runs 17 residues. CDR3 protein: CASSPQVGQGNLGGYTF. CDR3 in DNA: TGCGCCAGCAGCCCGCAAGTGGGACAGGGAAATTTAGGCGGCTACACCTTC.

The rearrangement links TRBV2 to TRBJ2-2, with D hard to call. CDR1 SNHLY and CDR2 FYNNEI come from the germline V gene. This CDR3 is built from 15 residues. Trimming shortened V by 3 bases and J by 0 bases, and 8 bases separated the two germline ends. Here the CDR3 DNA reads TGTGCCAGCAGTGACCTACGGTCGAACACCGGGGAGCTGTTTTTT. As protein: CASSDLRSNTGELFF.

This chain connects TRBV7-2 to TRBJ2-7; 9 nucleotides align to TRBD1. Germline-derived CDR1 and CDR2 are SGHTA and FQGNSA. Trimming removed 2 bases from V and 5 bases from J; junction bases left unmatched: 4. The CDR3 has 14 residues. CDR3 loop: CASSLRGQGHEQYF. The CDR3 bases are TGTGCCAGCAGCTTAAGGGGACAGGGTCACGAGCAGTACTTC.

This chain connects TRBV27 to TRBJ1-5, with D hard to call. V dropped 5 bases and J dropped 5 bases, with 13 bases sitting between them. The CDR3 is made up of 14 amino acids. CDR1 is MNHEY, CDR2 SMNVEV, per germline (reference sequence). This chain's CDR3 is CASSPSRAYQPQHF. The CDR3 DNA reads TGTGCCAGCAGTCCCTCGAGGGCTTATCAGCCCCAGCATTTT.

This clone was detected only a few times. V gene TRBV4-1 combines with J gene TRBJ2-2; perhaps TRBD2 as D (5 bases). The length of the CDR3 is 13 residues. CDR1 and CDR2 (germline): MGHRA, YSYEKL. The V gene lost 5 bases and the J gene lost 2 bases, with 6 bases spanning the gap. The DNA of the CDR3 is TGCGCCAGCAGCGAGGGCAACACCGGGGAGCTGTTTTTT. Encoded protein: CASSEGNTGELFF.

The CDR3 DNA follows: TGTGCCAGCAGCCACGGCGGGGAGCTGTTTTTT. Translated, it gives CASSHGGELFF. The chain joins TRBV13 to TRBJ2-2; D uncertain. CDR1 and CDR2 (germline): PRHDT, FYEKMQ (reference sequence). The CDR3 contains 11 residues. Trimming shortened V by 5 bases and J by 7 bases, and 5 bases separated the two germline ends.

The genes are TRBV2 and TRBJ1-5; TRBD1 aligns across 10 bases. Trimming at V came to 2 bases and at J to 6 bases, leaving 7 bases not matched to a gene. Germline V lookup: CDR1 SNHLY, CDR2 FYNNEI. CDR3 length: 16 amino acids. The CDR3 sequence is CASSEPGTGVFQPQHF. The CDR3 DNA is TGTGCCAGCAGTGAACCAGGGACAGGGGTCTTTCAGCCCCAGCATTTT.

V is TRBV5-8 and J is TRBJ2-2; D perhaps matches TRBD1 (5 bases). The germline V gene encodes CDR1 SGHTS and CDR2 YDEGEE. The CDR3 consists of 13 residues. The V and J ends lost 5 bases and 5 bases respectively, with 10 bases between them. CDR3 DNA sequence: TGTGCCAGCAGAAGGACACGGACCGGGGAGCTGTTTTTT. Amino acids: CASRRTRTGELFF. Combining the CDR3 with reference TRBV5-8 and TRBJ2-2 gives the whole variable domain EAGVTQSPTHLIKTRGQQATLRCSPISGHTSVYWYQQALGLGLQFLLWYDEGEERNRGNFPPRFSGRQFPNYSSELNVNALELEDSALYLCASRRTRTGELFFGEGSRLTVL.

As concerns this clone: Other DNA sequences of this sample code for an identical CDR3. This chain connects TRBV7-9 to TRBJ1-5; no clear D. V was cut by 2 bases and J by 5 bases, with 7 bases left in between. This CDR3 is built from 13 residues. Germline V gene sequence: CDR1 SEHNR, CDR2 FQNEAQ (reference sequence). For the CDR3, the DNA is TGTGCCAGCAGCTTATCACCGGATCAGCCCCAGCATTTT. Protein product: CASSLSPDQPQHF. Looking up the rest from reference TRBV7-9 and TRBJ1-5 gives the full variable domain: DTGVSQNPRHKITKRGQNVTFRCDPISEHNRLYWYRQTLGQGPEFLTYFQNEAQLEKSRLLSDRFSAERPKGSFSTLEIQRTEQGDSAMYLCASSLSPDQPQHFGDGTRLSIL.

The rearrangement links TRBV30 to TRBJ2-3; a possible D gene is TRBD2 (5 bases). Germline-derived CDR1 and CDR2 are GTSNPN and SVGIG (reference sequence). Between the trimmed V and J ends, which lost 1 base and 0 bases, there was a span of 11 bases. This CDR3 spans 15 amino acids. CDR3 nucleotides: TGTGCCTGGAGTGCCGGACTGATGAGCACAGATACGCAGTATTTT. Translated: CAWSAGLMSTDTQYF.

In its sample, this clone was seen a few times. The J gene is TRBJ1-1, the V gene TRBV6-5; D is unclear. V shed 6 bases and J shed 1 base, with 6 bases lying between them. This CDR3 region has 12 residues. Germline CDR1 reads MNHEY; CDR2 reads SVGAGI. This chain's CDR3 is CASRRQNTEAFF. CDR3 nucleotide sequence: TGTGCCAGCAGGCGCCAGAACACTGAAGCTTTCTTT.

This sequence joins TRBV29-1 and TRBJ1-5; 8 positions match TRBD1. Germline assignment: CDR1 SQVTM and CDR2 ANQGSEA. V lost 5 bases, J lost 7 bases, and 7 bases stayed unmatched. The length of the CDR3 is 13 residues. The CDR3 region has the DNA TGCAGCGTTTTTACAGGGGGAGGACAGCCCCAGCATTTT. It is translated as CSVFTGGGQPQHF.

In DNA form, the CDR3 reads TGTGCCAGCATTCTGACTAGCGGGGCCTACGAGCAGTACTTC. Translated, it gives CASILTSGAYEQYF. The chain links TRBV6-5 to TRBJ2-7, with 11 bases lining up with TRBD2. The germline V gene encodes CDR1 MNHEY and CDR2 SVGAGI. This CDR3 spans 14 amino acids. V gave up 7 bases and J gave up 2 bases; unmatched junction bases: 4.

This clone occurred once. This sequence joins TRBV28 and TRBJ2-1, with TRBD1 as a possible D gene (5 bases). CDR3 length: 15 residues. CDR1 and CDR2 from the germline V gene are MDHEN and SYDVKM. The germline V and J ends were trimmed by 2 bases and 7 bases, with 15 bases remaining between them. DNA for the CDR3: TGTGCCAGCAGTTTAGTTGTAGGGGCCGGGAATGAGCAGTTCTTC. Translation gives CASSLVVGAGNEQFF.